This T cell receptor beta chain is from a study of T cells in Graves' hyperthyroidism and ophthalmopathy (dated by TCRdb to between 2018 and 2021). Describing the broader study: Peripheral blood was collected at initial diagnosis, before any treatment. A discovery cohort of about a hundred patients, about 40 with Graves' ophthalmopathy and 55 to 60 with stable Graves' hyperthyroidism, was used to find distinguishing TCR V-J signatures. Whether ophthalmopathy could be predicted prospectively was tested in an independent validation cohort made up of 18 to 20 hyperthyroidism patients plus 17 patients who later progressed to ophthalmopathy. The roughly 90 discovery patients were divided at random into training and test sets in a 7:3 ratio. In addition, the study compared T-cell repertoires in thyroid tissue and in blood from five or six Graves' hyperthyroidism patients. After blood sampling, hyperthyroidism patients were treated with methimazole at a starting dose of 30 mg daily, and ophthalmopathy patients were treated with high-dose intravenous methylprednisolone. According to the paper, TCR Vbeta CDR3 sequencing was carried out on 135 peripheral blood samples, which came from some 41 ophthalmopathy, around 74 hyperthyroidism and approximately 17 progressor patients.

The hyperthyroidism patients were between 18 and 65 years old and newly diagnosed, with a disease duration of less than 2 months. Patients with uncontrolled infections, other autoimmune diseases, pregnancy or lactation were excluded. Diagnoses were established on the basis of clinical symptoms, serum thyroxine and TRAb, thyroid ultrasound, and orbital computed tomography. For progressor patients, blood was drawn at the first diagnosis of hyperthyroidism, before any ophthalmopathy symptoms had appeared. PBMCs were separated from roughly 10 ml of fresh peripheral blood using Ficoll-Paque density gradient centrifugation. Progressor patients were first diagnosed with Graves' hyperthyroidism and then developed ophthalmopathy during follow-up. Total RNA was extracted using Trizol reagent, and RNA quality was assessed on an Agilent 2100 Bioanalyzer. Amplification of TCR beta CDR3 regions was carried out from RNA transcripts. For the first round of RT-PCR on the TCR CDR3, the HTBI primer set was used together with the Qiagen OneStep RT-PCR kit. Libraries were constructed in a second round of multiplex PCR, after which size selection and purification were performed. The libraries were sequenced on an Illumina HiSeq2000 using paired-end 100 bp reads. Per the authors' processing: SOAPnuke was used to process the raw data, throwing out any read that contained adapters or uncalled bases, had a mean Phred below 15, or lacked an exact constant-primer or identifier match. High-quality paired reads were merged with COPE v1.2.5, and unique nucleotide sequences were defined as clonotypes. MiTCR v1.1 was used to align the clonotypes against IMGT TRBV, TRBD and TRBJ reference segments. The analysis included only V-J combinations with a frequency above 0.0001, which together covered more than 99% of the repertoires. A TCS score was defined as the ratio between F50 (clonal expansion) and ExV (chaos), using BLOSUM62-based TCRdist between CDR3 peptides within each V-J. Welch's t-statistics and random forest reduced 500 to 650 V-J features to under 15, which were used in a naive Bayes classifier (R e1071). Using fastp at Q25 and MiXCR, TCRdb reprocessed the public reads and kept productive beta chains. CDR3 protein sequences are deduplicated, and each keeps its most common genes and DNA. These V and J calls originate from TCRdb's pipeline instead of the authors' own analysis. In this sample the table shows around 700,000 distinct CDR3 sequences, approximately 19% of which occur a single time. The top ten clones comprise 15% to 20% of the sample.

Here is what the overall study found, with its caveats: No statistical method was used to fix the sample size in advance, and group allocation was not hidden from the investigators. In cross-validation, a model built on a 13 V-J signature told ophthalmopathy apart from stable hyperthyroidism with about 90% sensitivity and about 81% specificity, and in testing the same model reached 80%/75%. Most expanded thyroid clonotypes (frequency above 0.001) were also detected in blood, a finding suggesting that blood repertoires may reflect thyroid immune responses. During validation, the model predicted progression to ophthalmopathy a median of approximately 7 months ahead of onset, with almost 71% sensitivity and 72.22% specificity.

V is pruned by 6 bases and J by 4 bases, leaving 5 bases of the junction without a gene match. The CDR3, from cysteine to phenylalanine, totals 14 residues. Only CDR3 DNA remains: 42 bases, in frame from the first base. In this sample, this clonotype turned up many times. This clone's antigen is unknown. No per-base quality is available; no much larger clone lies one base away. This sequence originates from a woman in her fifties or sixties with Graves' hyperthyroidism that later progressed to Graves' ophthalmopathy. The chain links TRBV12-3 or TRBV12-4 with TRBJ1-4; 7 junctional bases match TRBD1. The sequencing input was blood. The DNA is as follows: TGTGCCAGCAGACGGGGACAGCTTAATGAAAAACTGTTTTTT. Its protein product is CASRRGQLNEKLFF.